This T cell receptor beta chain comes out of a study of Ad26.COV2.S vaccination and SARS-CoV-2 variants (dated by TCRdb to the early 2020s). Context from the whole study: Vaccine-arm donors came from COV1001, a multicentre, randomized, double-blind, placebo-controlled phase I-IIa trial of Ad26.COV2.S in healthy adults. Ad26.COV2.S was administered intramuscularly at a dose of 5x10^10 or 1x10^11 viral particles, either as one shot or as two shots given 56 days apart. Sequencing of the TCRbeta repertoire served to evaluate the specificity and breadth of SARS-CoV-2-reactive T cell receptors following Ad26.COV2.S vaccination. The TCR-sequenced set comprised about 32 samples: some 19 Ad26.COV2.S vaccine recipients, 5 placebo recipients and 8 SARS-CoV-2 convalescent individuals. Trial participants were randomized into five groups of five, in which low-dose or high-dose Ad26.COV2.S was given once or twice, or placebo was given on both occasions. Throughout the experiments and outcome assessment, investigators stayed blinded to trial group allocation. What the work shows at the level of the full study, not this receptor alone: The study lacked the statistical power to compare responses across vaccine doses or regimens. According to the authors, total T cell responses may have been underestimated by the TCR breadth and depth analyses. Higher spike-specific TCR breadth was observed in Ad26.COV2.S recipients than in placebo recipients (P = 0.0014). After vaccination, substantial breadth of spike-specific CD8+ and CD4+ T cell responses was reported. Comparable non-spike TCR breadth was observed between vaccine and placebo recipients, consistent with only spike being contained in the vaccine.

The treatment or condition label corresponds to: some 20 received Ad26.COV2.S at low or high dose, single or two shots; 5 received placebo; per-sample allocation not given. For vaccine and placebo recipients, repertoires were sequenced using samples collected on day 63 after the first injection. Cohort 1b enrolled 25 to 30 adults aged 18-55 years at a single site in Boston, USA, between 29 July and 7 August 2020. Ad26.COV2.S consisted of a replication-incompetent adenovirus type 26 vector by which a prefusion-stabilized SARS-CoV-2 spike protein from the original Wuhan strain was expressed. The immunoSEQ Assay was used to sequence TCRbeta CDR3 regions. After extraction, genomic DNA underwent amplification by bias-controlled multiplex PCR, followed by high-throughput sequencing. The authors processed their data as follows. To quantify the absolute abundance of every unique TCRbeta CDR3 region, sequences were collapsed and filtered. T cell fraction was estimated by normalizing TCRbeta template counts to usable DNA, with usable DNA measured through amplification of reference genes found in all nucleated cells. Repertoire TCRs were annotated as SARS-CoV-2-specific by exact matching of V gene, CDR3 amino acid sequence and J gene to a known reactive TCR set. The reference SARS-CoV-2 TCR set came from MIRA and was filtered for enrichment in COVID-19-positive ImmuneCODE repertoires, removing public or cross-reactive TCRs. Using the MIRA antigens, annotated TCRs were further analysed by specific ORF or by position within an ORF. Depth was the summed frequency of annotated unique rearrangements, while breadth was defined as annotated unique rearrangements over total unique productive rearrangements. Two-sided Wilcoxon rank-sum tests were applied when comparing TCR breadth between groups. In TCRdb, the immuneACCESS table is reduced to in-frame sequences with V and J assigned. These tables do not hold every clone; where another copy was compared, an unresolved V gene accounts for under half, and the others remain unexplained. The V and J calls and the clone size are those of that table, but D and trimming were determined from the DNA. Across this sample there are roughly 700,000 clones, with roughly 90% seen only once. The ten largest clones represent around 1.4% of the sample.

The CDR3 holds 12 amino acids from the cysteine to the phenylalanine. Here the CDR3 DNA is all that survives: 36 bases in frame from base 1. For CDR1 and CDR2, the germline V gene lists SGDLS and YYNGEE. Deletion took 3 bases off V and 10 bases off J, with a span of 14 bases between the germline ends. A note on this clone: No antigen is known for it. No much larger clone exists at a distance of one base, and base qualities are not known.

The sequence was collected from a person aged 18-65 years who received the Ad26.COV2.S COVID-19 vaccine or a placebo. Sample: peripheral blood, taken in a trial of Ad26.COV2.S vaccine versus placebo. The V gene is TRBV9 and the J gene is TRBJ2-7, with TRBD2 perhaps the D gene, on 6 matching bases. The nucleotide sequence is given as TGTGCCAGCAGCGGGATGGGGGGAAATCAGTACTTC. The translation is CASSGMGGNQYF.